This TCR beta chain is from a study of shared clonotypes between healthy human individuals (dated by TCRdb to about 2020). With regard to the full study: The cohort included three men and two women between 18 and 49 years of age. Different laboratories and diverse techniques were used to prepare libraries and sequence TCR repertoires, to increase sequencing depth and limit assay-specific biases. Each donor's leukapheresis produced roughly between roughly 0.85 and 10 billion PBMCs. For each donor, three plates each were used for CD4 naive and CD4 memory, two plates were used for CD8 naive, and one plate was used for CD8 memory. Blood TCR repertoires of 5 or 6 healthy adults were deeply sequenced to estimate repertoire size and the extent of clonotype sharing between individuals. On the study overall, not on this receptor specifically: Based on pairwise subsampling, the degree of clonotype sharing among donors was expected to be affected by sequencing depth. Compared with non-shared clonotypes, clonotypes shared by all four sorted-subset donors had higher generation probabilities. Sharing across a handful of donors was observed for about 5% of naive CD4, 3.5% of naive CD8, 2% to 2.5% of memory CD4, and about 0.38% of memory CD8 clonotypes. Sampling was limited to blood, and TCR repertoires in tissue likely differ from TCR repertoires in blood. Because the study included only a small number of donors, the genetic and exposure-history diversity represented was limited. Even with the large sequencing depth, rarefaction of the sorted-subset datasets indicated that sequencing was incomplete. Naive subsets generally had larger estimated clonotype richness than memory subsets did.

This clone was detected only once. Its antigen has not been determined. No clone much larger than this one lies a single base away; base qualities are absent. Other DNA sequences within the sample encode an identical CDR3. Using the deep immunoSEQ assay, multiplex PCR amplified TCR CDR3 regions from genomic DNA. For each cell subset, the extracted genomic DNA was distributed evenly across all wells of several immunoSEQ 96-well plates, and each plate served as one replicate. Each replicate PCR for sorted subsets received around 210 ng genomic DNA, equal to roughly 29,000 T cell genomes. Purified libraries were quantified with a Qubit 3.0 fluorometer, sized on a Bioanalyzer 2100, and re-quantified with the KAPA Library Quantification kit. A separate single-read 150-cycle Illumina NextSeq 550 flow cell was used to sequence each immunoSEQ 96-well plate. Per the original workflow: The immunoSEQ output contained only junctional sequences without quality scores, so filtering could not match that applied to full-length reads. Sequences were annotated with PyIR, a Python wrapper for IgBLAST v1.9, and V/J genes and CDR3 were assigned using IMGT germline references. Reads with weak V/J assignments (E-value above 1e-6), missing CDR3, stop codons, out-of-frame junctions, or ambiguous translated residues were removed. V3J clonotypes were defined by identical inferred V gene, J gene, and CDR3 amino acid sequence. Percentage overlap between repertoires was computed as shared unique clonotypes divided by the size of the smaller repertoire. RTK rarefaction, the Chao1 estimator, and Recon v2.1 estimates of unobserved clonotypes were used to assess repertoire richness. Generation probabilities for all TCRbeta clonotypes obtained by the gDNA method from several donors were computed using OLGA. This immuneACCESS table, as held by TCRdb, lists in-frame sequences with V and J called but not all clones. Of the missing ones, under half trace to an unresolved V gene in checked studies; the others have no known cause. That table supplies the V and J calls and clone size; D and trimming were determined from the DNA. Counted in this sample were 1.4 million to 1.5 million clones; roughly 96% of them appeared once. The ten largest clones capture 1% to 1.5% of the sample.

CDR1 is given as KGHSH and CDR2 as LQKENI, both from the germline V gene. Compared with germline, V lacks 4 bases and J lacks 5 bases; bases without a gene match: 5. Inclusive of the bounding cysteine and phenylalanine, the CDR3 is 14 residues long. Left in the record is the CDR3 DNA by itself, 42 bases read in frame from the first base. The donors were healthy, HIV-negative adults who had no recently reported acute infections or vaccinations. All donors were Caucasian adults living in Nashville, Tennessee, USA. CD4+ T cells were enriched through magnetic negative selection, after which naive cells were positively selected on CD45RA and the remaining negative fraction served as the memory subset. Blood was obtained by leukapheresis, after which PBMCs were separated by Ficoll-Histopaque density gradient centrifugation and cryopreserved in liquid nitrogen vapor phase. Analytical flow cytometry was used to check the purity and quantity of each magnetically sorted T cell population. Each sorted fraction had its genomic DNA isolated and then quantified by UV absorbance on a Nanodrop 2000c.

This TCR was sampled from a young man in good health. The chain is assembled from TRBV18 and TRBJ1-1, and TRBD1 aligns with 9 junction nucleotides. The sequencing input was naive CD4+ T cells sorted from blood. The cell subset or site label, as the study defines it: CD45RA+ positively selected. The CDR3 has the sequence CASSRDRVGTEAFF. The DNA is TGTGCCAGCTCACGGGACAGGGTCGGGACTGAAGCTTTCTTT.